This record concerns one TCR beta chain sequence. The antigen is not known. At one boundary the junction diverges from the germline segment, which might be a read error. The data are from a study of tumor and adjacent non-tumor tissue in lung cancer. Notes on the study in general: Tumor tissue had significantly higher TCR diversity than normal lung. Top 100 clones took a larger repertoire share in normal lung.

No cell sorting was done before RNA was extracted from the tissue. This non-tumor lung sample came from over 3 cm beyond the tumor edge. This CDR3 is 16 amino acids long. Germline V gene lookup returns CDR1 MGHRA and CDR2 YSYEKL. Three rounds of nested PCR, following a modified ARM-PCR protocol, produced the TCRbeta library. MiXCR, run by TCRdb on the multiplex PCR reads, gives a single entry per CDR3 protein. The sample lists under 75,000 distinct CDR3 sequences, about two thirds occurring once. This clonotype was sampled from a woman in her 50s with non-small cell lung cancer. This sequence joins TRBV4-1 and TRBJ1-5, with unresolved D. The sample consisted of distant non-tumor lung tissue. As DNA, the CDR3 is TGCACCAGCAGCCAAGAACAGACCTGGAGCAATCAGCCCGAGCATTTT. Residues: CTSSQEQTWSNQPEHF.